The 26 T cell receptor beta chains reported below all come from one sample, sequenced in a study of shared clonotypes between healthy human individuals. Method: immunoSEQ multiplex PCR; TCRdb's copy keeps in-frame clones and lacks some. The profile shows over a million clones, approximately 96% of them singletons. The sample consisted of naive CD4+ T cells sorted from blood. Specified subset: CD45RA+ positively selected. These TCRs come from a man aged 25-45 years in good health.

This clone was detected only once. This chain uses TRBV9 with TRBJ2-1; D might be TRBD1 or TRBD2, each matching 6 bases. This CDR3 is 14 amino acids long. Trimming took 2 bases from V and 9 from J, leaving 15 bases between them. Germline V lookup: CDR1 SGDLS, CDR2 YYNGEE. For the CDR3, the DNA is TGTGCCAGCAGCGTTGGTCCTAGGGGGGTTGAGCAGTTCTTC. Its protein is CASSVGPRGVEQFF.

As for this clone: This CDR3 is also generated by other DNA sequences in the sample. The chain has TRBV18 and TRBJ1-4; D gene ambiguous. V was clipped by 3 bases and J by 5 bases, with 4 bases between them. The CDR3 loop spans 12 amino acids. Germline-derived CDR1 and CDR2 are KGHSH and LQKENI. CDR3 protein: CASSPRNEKLFF. The CDR3, as DNA: TGTGCCAGCTCACCGAGAAATGAAAAACTGTTTTTT.

The V gene is TRBV27, the J gene TRBJ2-7; the match to TRBD2 covers 8 bases. V shed 2 bases, J shed 1 base, and the junction held 4 bases outside the gene matches. The CDR3 is 15 residues long. Germline loops: CDR1 MNHEY, CDR2 SMNVEV (reference sequence). The CDR3 region is CASSLRAGGSYEQYF. CDR3 in DNA: TGTGCCAGCAGTTTAAGGGCGGGAGGATCCTACGAGCAGTACTTC.

This clone was observed a single time. The chain employs TRBV15 and TRBJ2-1, with D uncertain. The CDR3 is 13 residues long. Deletions cut 2 bases from V and 7 bases from J, with 9 bases between. Germline V gene sequence: CDR1 LNHNV, CDR2 YYDKDF (reference sequence). CDR3 protein: CATSRYLANEQFF. The CDR3 coding sequence is TGTGCCACCAGCAGATACTTAGCAAATGAGCAGTTCTTC.

The chain has TRBV10-1 and TRBJ2-1; D is ambiguous. The CDR3 covers 12 residues. The V and J ends lost 5 bases and 7 bases respectively, with 9 bases between them. CDR1 is WNHNN, CDR2 SYGVQD, per germline (reference sequence). CDR3 residues: CASSSSRNEQFF. CDR3 bases: TGCGCCAGCAGTTCCTCGCGGAATGAGCAGTTCTTC.

On this clone itself: Distinct nucleotide sequences in the sample also encode this CDR3. The CDR3 loop reads CASSRAGTTYEQYF. CDR3 DNA: TGTGCCAGCTCACGAGCCGGGACTACCTACGAGCAGTACTTC. This chain links TRBV18 with TRBJ2-7, with 7 bases lining up with TRBD2. The CDR3 has 14 amino acids. Looked up from germline, CDR1 is KGHSH and CDR2 is LQKENI. The V segment lost 4 bases and the J segment 2 bases; nucleotides outside the gene matches: 5.

A word on this clone: Other nucleotide sequences from this sample produce the same CDR3. The rearrangement uses TRBV5-1 and TRBJ2-7, with D possibly TRBD2 on 5 matching bases. This CDR3 contains 12 residues. Germline V gene data show CDR1 as SGHRS and CDR2 as YFSETQ. V lost 4 bases to trimming and J lost 2 bases, with 7 bases between them. CDR3 coding DNA: TGCGCCAGCAGCCCCGGGACCTACGAGCAGTACTTC. Translating gives CASSPGTYEQYF.

This clone occurred once. The genes are TRBV28 and TRBJ1-5; 8 bases fit TRBD1. V lost 5 bases and J lost 0; bases outside the gene matches: 12. The germline CDR1 and CDR2 sequences are MDHEN and SYDVKM. CDR3 size: 18 residues. In DNA, the CDR3 is TGTGCCAGCAGTACCGTCAGGGGGCTTCTGTATAGCAATCAGCCCCAGCATTTT. Encoded protein: CASSTVRGLLYSNQPQHF.

The genes are TRBV7-9 and TRBJ1-6; 7 bases align to TRBD1. Germline-derived CDR1 and CDR2 are SEHNR and FQNEAQ (reference sequence). With V trimmed by 5 bases and J by 10 bases, 11 bases remained unmatched. The CDR3 is 15 amino acids. The CDR3, as DNA: TGTGCCAGCAGCCAGATGACAGGGCTCCAATCACCCCTCCACTTT. Its translation is CASSQMTGLQSPLHF.

This rearrangement joins TRBV11-1 to TRBJ1-1; D remains unclear. Germline V CDR1 and CDR2: SGHAT, FQDESV (reference sequence). This CDR3 has 13 amino acids. Deletions cut 5 bases from V and 5 bases from J, with 12 bases between. In DNA, the CDR3 is TGTGCCAGCAGCCTATGGTCAGCAACTGAAGCTTTCTTT. It yields the protein CASSLWSATEAFF.

The rearrangement joins TRBV15 to TRBJ2-7; weak D call: TRBD1 (5 bases). Germline CDR1 LNHNV, CDR2 YYDKDF (reference sequence). V shed 3 bases and J shed 2 bases, with 11 bases lying between them. The CDR3 is 14 amino acids. DNA of the CDR3: TGTGCCACCAGCAGCCGCAAGGGGACCTACGAGCAGTACTTC. Translating it yields CATSSRKGTYEQYF.

The genes are TRBV6-1 and TRBJ2-2; D call uncertain. Germline CDR1 reads MNHNS; CDR2 reads SASEGT. Trimming pared 3 bases from V and 6 bases from J, leaving 11 bases between. The CDR3 sequence is 14 residues long. CDR3 nucleotide sequence: TGTGCCAGCAGTGAGCAACCCCGCTCCGGGGAGCTGTTTTTT. Protein: CASSEQPRSGELFF.

The rearrangement joins TRBV14 to TRBJ2-7; a weak D match, TRBD2 (6 bases). The V and J ends lost 3 bases and 6 bases respectively, with 21 bases between them. This CDR3 has 16 amino acids. Germline V gene data show CDR1 as SGHDN and CDR2 as FVKESK. CDR3 residues: CASSHGWKAGFTEQYF. DNA of the CDR3: TGTGCCAGCAGCCATGGCTGGAAGGCGGGGTTTACCGAGCAGTACTTC. Complete variable domain (other parts from reference TRBV14 and TRBJ2-7): EAGVTQFPSHSVIEKGQTVTLRCDPISGHDNLYWYRRVMGKEIKFLLHFVKESKQDESGMPNNRFLAERTGGTYSTLKVQPAELEDSGVYFCASSHGWKAGFTEQYFGPGTRLTVT.

This clone has just one count. CDR3 amino acids: CASRRRSRSSYEQYF. The DNA of the CDR3 is TGTGCCAGCAGGAGACGGAGCCGTAGCTCCTACGAGCAGTACTTC. The chain uses TRBV6-4 and TRBJ2-7; D not resolved. This CDR3 comprises 15 residues. Germline values: CDR1 MRHNA, CDR2 SNTAGT. The V gene lost 6 bases and the J gene lost 0 bases, with 15 bases spanning the gap.

This clone showed up just once. Different DNA sequences within this sample yield the same CDR3. This sequence joins TRBV7-9 and TRBJ2-1, with 8 positions matching TRBD2. CDR3 length equals 14 residues. The germline CDR1 and CDR2 sequences are SEHNR and FQNEAQ (reference sequence). J was trimmed by 4 bases and V by 5 bases; bases with no gene match: 4. The CDR3 region has the DNA TGTGCCAGCAGCCAGCGGGAGCTATACAATGAGCAGTTCTTC. Its translation is CASSQRELYNEQFF.

This clone was picked up a small number of times. This chain uses TRBV2 with TRBJ2-7; 9 bases align to TRBD2. The germline CDR1 and CDR2 sequences are SNHLY and FYNNEI. The CDR3 spans 14 residues. J lost 5 bases, V lost 7 bases, and 9 bases had no gene match. CDR3 amino acids: CASKVVAGVDEQYF. The CDR3 DNA reads TGTGCCAGCAAGGTAGTAGCGGGAGTCGACGAGCAGTACTTC.

The V and J genes are TRBV11-3 and TRBJ2-1, with a tentative D call TRBD2 (5 bases). Between the trimmed V and J ends, which lost 6 bases and 6 bases, there was a span of 18 bases. Germline CDR1 and CDR2: SGHNT and YENEEA. The CDR3 covers 15 residues. For the CDR3, the DNA is TGTGCCAGCAGTCCCGGGATACAACGTGGCAATGAGCAGTTCTTC. This codes for CASSPGIQRGNEQFF.

The chain employs TRBV18 and TRBJ2-3; TRBD1 matches at 7 bases. V was clipped by 5 bases and J by 2 bases; unmatched bases: 7. CDR1 is KGHSH, CDR2 LQKENI, per germline. This CDR3 comprises 15 residues. For the CDR3, the DNA is TGTGCCAGCTCAGCACGGACAGGATTCACAGATACGCAGTATTTT. It is translated as CASSARTGFTDTQYF. Combining the CDR3 with reference TRBV18 and TRBJ2-3 gives the whole variable domain NAGVMQNPRHLVRRRGQEARLRCSPMKGHSHVYWYRQLPEEGLKFMVYLQKENIIDESGMPKERFSAEFPKEGPSILRIQQVVRGDSAAYFCASSARTGFTDTQYFGPGTRLTVL.

This chain links TRBV9 with TRBJ2-2; no firm D call. The germline V gene encodes CDR1 SGDLS and CDR2 YYNGEE. Deletions cut 4 bases from V and 5 bases from J, with 12 bases between. This CDR3 has 14 residues. In DNA form, the CDR3 reads TGTGCCAGCAGCCCTAGACGGGTAACCGGGGAGCTGTTTTTT. It translates to CASSPRRVTGELFF.

The genes are TRBV6-1 and TRBJ2-1; D is ambiguous. This CDR3 contains 15 residues. Trimming left V 1 base short and J 3 bases short, with 10 bases between. CDR1 is MNHNS and CDR2 is SASEGT in the germline V gene. The CDR3 spells CASSEVPADYNEQFF. In DNA, the CDR3 is TGTGCCAGCAGTGAAGTTCCAGCAGACTACAATGAGCAGTTCTTC.

The CDR3 bases are TGTGCCAGTGGCGACGGGACTGAAGCTTTCTTT. Translation gives CASGDGTEAFF. The chain couples TRBV19 to TRBJ1-1, with D unclear. CDR3 length: 11 residues. V was cut by 8 bases and J by 5 bases, with 9 bases left in between. Germline V CDR1 and CDR2: LNHDA, SQIVND (reference sequence).

This chain connects TRBV10-3 to TRBJ2-3, with D uncertain. The length of the CDR3 is 13 residues. The germline V gene encodes CDR1 ENHRY and CDR2 SYGVKD. Trimming stripped 7 bases from V and 1 base from J, with 9 bases between. Written as DNA, the CDR3 is TGTGCCATCATGGAGACTGGCACAGATACGCAGTATTTT. This codes for CAIMETGTDTQYF.

The chain couples TRBV30 to TRBJ1-1; D remains unclear. The CDR3 contains 12 residues. Germline CDR1 GTSNPN, CDR2 SVGIG (reference sequence). V shed 3 bases and J shed 5 bases, with 10 bases lying between them. The CDR3 sequence is CAWRQWATEAFF. The CDR3 nucleotides are TGTGCCTGGAGGCAGTGGGCTACTGAAGCTTTCTTT.

This clone was counted only a few times. The chain couples TRBV19 to TRBJ1-5; D is unresolved. CDR3 length: 14 residues. The germline V gene has CDR1 LNHDA and CDR2 SQIVND (reference sequence). Trimming pared 2 bases from V and 0 bases from J, leaving 5 bases between. The CDR3: CASSIQYSNQPQHF. DNA for the CDR3: TGTGCCAGTAGTATACAGTATAGCAATCAGCCCCAGCATTTT.

The table lists this clone with a count of one. V gene TRBV19 combines with J gene TRBJ2-2; TRBD1 agrees at 8 bases. V lost 1 base, J lost 3 bases, and 4 bases stayed unmatched. This CDR3 is built from 16 residues. Germline assignment: CDR1 LNHDA and CDR2 SQIVND (reference sequence). DNA of the CDR3: TGTGCCAGTAGTATAGTAAGGACAGGGTACACCGGGGAGCTGTTTTTT. It is translated as CASSIVRTGYTGELFF.

This chain uses TRBV9 with TRBJ2-5; 9 positions match TRBD2. After removal of 0 bases from V and 4 bases from J, the junction contained 4 bases not matched to a gene. Germline CDR1 reads SGDLS; CDR2 reads YYNGEE. The CDR3 is 15 amino acids. In DNA form, the CDR3 reads TGTGCCAGCAGCGTAGCGGCGGGAGGGATAGAGACCCAGTACTTC. Translating it yields CASSVAAGGIETQYF.